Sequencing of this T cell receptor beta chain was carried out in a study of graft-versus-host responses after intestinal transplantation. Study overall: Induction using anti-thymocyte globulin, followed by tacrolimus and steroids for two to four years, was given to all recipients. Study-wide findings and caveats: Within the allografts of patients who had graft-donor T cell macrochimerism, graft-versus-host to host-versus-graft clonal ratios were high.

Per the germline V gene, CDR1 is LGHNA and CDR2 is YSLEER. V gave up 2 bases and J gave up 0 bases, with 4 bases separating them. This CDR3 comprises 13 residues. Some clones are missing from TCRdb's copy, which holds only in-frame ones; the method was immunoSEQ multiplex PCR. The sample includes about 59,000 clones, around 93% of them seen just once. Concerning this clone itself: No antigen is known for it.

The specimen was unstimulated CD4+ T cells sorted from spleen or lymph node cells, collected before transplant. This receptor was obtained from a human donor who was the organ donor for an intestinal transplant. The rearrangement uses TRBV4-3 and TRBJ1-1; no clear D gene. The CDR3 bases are TGCGCCAGCAGCCAATCGGTGAACACTGAAGCTTTCTTT. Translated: CASSQSVNTEAFF.